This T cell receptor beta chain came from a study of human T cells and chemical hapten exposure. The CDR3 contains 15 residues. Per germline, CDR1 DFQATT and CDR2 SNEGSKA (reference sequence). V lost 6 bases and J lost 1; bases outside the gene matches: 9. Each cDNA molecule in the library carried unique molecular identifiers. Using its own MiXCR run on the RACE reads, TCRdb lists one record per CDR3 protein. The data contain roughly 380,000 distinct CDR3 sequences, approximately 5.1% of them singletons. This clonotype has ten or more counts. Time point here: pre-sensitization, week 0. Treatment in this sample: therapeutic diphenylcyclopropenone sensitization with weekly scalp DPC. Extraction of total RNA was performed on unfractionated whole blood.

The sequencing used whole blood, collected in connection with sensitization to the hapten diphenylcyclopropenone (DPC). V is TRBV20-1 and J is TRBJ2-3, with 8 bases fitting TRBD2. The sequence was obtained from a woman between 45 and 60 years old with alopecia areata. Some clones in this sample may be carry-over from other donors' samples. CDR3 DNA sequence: TGCAGTGCCGATAGAAGCGGGGGACGCACAGATACGCAGTATTTT. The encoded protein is CSADRSGGRTDTQYF.